This T cell receptor beta chain appears in the sequencing data of a study of cytomegalovirus exposure and HLA in healthy donors. V shed 2 bases and J 7 bases; nucleotides not matched to a gene: 9. Germline assignment: CDR1 LGHNA and CDR2 YNFKEQ. The CDR3 runs to 17 residues. To note about this clone: The antigen remains unidentified.

The PCR had 60 Vbeta and 13 Jbeta primers. Authors' data handling: In a later analysis, around 10 million of approximately 81 million unique beta chains occurred in at least two donors. Only in-frame clones appear in the TCRdb table, and some are missing; sequencing was by immunoSEQ multiplex PCR. V, J and clone size are taken as reported in that table, and D and trimming were inferred from the DNA itself. The repertoire holds around 200,000 clones, 82% seen once, with roughly 2.5% in the top ten. Study results and limitations: Upon later analysis, HLA-associated TCR beta chains proved more clonally expanded than other, equally common chains. A prior analysis recorded that most TCR beta V segments were productive about 90% or about 30% of the time. Fewer N-insertions (relative to the approximately 670-donor mean) were reportedly seen in an Asian-associated ancestry cluster in a later analysis.

This receptor was obtained from a woman in her forties in good health and CMV-seronegative. The sample consisted of PBMCs. This chain links TRBV4-2 with TRBJ2-1; the match to TRBD2 covers 12 bases. The CDR3 nucleotides read TGTGCCAGCAGCCAACCCATCGGACTAGCGGGAACAAATGAGCAGTTCTTC. The encoded protein is CASSQPIGLAGTNEQFF.